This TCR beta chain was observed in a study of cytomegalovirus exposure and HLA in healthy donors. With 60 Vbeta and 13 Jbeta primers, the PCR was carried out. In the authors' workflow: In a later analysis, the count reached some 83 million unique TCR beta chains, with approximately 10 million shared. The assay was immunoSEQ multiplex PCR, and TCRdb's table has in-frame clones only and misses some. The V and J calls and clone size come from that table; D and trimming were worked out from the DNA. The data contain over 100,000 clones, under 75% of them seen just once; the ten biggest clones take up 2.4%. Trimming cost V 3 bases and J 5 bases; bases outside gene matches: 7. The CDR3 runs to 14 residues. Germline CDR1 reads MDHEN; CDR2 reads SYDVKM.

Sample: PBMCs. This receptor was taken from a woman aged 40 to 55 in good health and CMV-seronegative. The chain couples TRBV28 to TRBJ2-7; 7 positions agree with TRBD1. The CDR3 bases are TGTGCCAGCAGTTTCCGGGACAGCAGGGACGAGCAGTACTTC. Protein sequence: CASSFRDSRDEQYF.